This T cell receptor beta chain was sequenced during a study of blood T cell repertoires in COVID-19. Overall study context: The origin of the acute and convalescent COVID-19 samples was the United States, Italy and Spain. The analysed material was cDNA or gDNA that came from T cells, B-cell-depleted T cells, or PBMCs.

Source study methods: Amplification from reference gene primers served as the basis for estimated nucleated cell counts. Data came from immunoSEQ multiplex PCR; TCRdb stores just in-frame clones and leaves some out. The V and J calls and the clone size are those of that table, but D and trimming were determined from the DNA. The sample has about 180,000 clones, 87% seen once. This CDR3 comprises 13 residues. CDR1 MNHEY and CDR2 SVGAGI come from the germline V gene. V lost 0 bases to trimming and J lost 6 bases, with 8 bases between them. Sequencing was carried out using peripheral blood. This receptor was identified in a woman aged 45-60 years with acute or convalescent COVID-19. The chain employs TRBV6-5 and TRBJ2-5; perhaps TRBD1 as D (5 bases). CDR3 in amino acids: CASSYSRVKTQYF. CDR3 DNA: TGTGCCAGCAGTTACTCCAGGGTAAAGACCCAGTACTTC.